The 22 T cell receptor beta chains given below trace back to one sample, sequenced in a study of identical twins. MiXCR, applied by TCRdb to the 5' RACE reads, yields one record per CDR3 protein. The data hold 1.5 million to 2 million distinct CDR3 sequences, with more than 30% observed a single time. Specimen: cord blood. Source of these receptors: a newborn girl in good health.

This rearrangement joins TRBV4-1 to TRBJ1-2; tentatively, D is TRBD1 (6 bases). CDR1 is MGHRA and CDR2 is YSYEKL in the germline V gene. The germline V and J ends were trimmed by 1 base and 4 bases, with 13 bases remaining between them. The length of the CDR3 is 15 residues. This CDR3 reads CASSQVSDSPYGYTF. The CDR3 DNA reads as TGCGCCAGCAGCCAAGTCTCGGACAGCCCCTATGGCTACACCTTC.

This clonotype was counted between two and nine times. The chain is built from TRBV2 and TRBJ2-7; unclear D gene. Germline CDR1 reads SNHLY; CDR2 reads FYNNEI. The CDR3 totals 16 residues. V lost 1 base to trimming and J lost 0 bases, with 13 bases between them. CDR3: CASSEGSVYLSYEQYF. In DNA, the CDR3 is TGTGCCAGCAGTGAAGGCAGCGTTTACCTCTCCTACGAGCAGTACTTC.

This chain joins TRBV4-1 and TRBJ2-7; 7 bases are a match to TRBD1. CDR3 size: 15 residues. Germline CDR1 MGHRA, CDR2 YSYEKL. V gave up 0 bases and J gave up 2 bases; unmatched junction bases: 4. CDR3 in DNA: TGCGCCAGCAGCCAAGAAGACGGGACAGCCTACGAGCAGTACTTC. As protein: CASSQEDGTAYEQYF.

Ten or more counts support this clonotype. The CDR3 DNA reads TGCGCCAGCAGCTTGGACAGGATCTCTGGGGCCAACGTCCTGACTTTC. It translates to CASSLDRISGANVLTF. This chain connects TRBV5-1 to TRBJ2-6; the D gene is possibly TRBD1 (5 bases). The germline gives CDR1 SGHRS, CDR2 YFSETQ. V was shortened by 0 bases and J by 0 bases, with 7 bases between the two germline ends. This CDR3 has 16 residues. The variable domain in full, with the rest retrieved from reference TRBV5-1 and TRBJ2-6, is KAGVTQTPRYLIKTRGQQVTLSCSPISGHRSVSWYQQTPGQGLQFLFEYFSETQRNKGNFPGRFSGRQFSNSRSEMNVSTLELGDSALYLCASSLDRISGANVLTFGAGSRLTVL.

The V gene is TRBV7-2, the J gene TRBJ1-6; D remains unclear. In germline, CDR1 is SGHTA, CDR2 FQGNSA. The CDR3 sequence is 15 residues long. V lost 1 base and J 6 bases, leaving 10 bases between the germline ends. CDR3 sequence reads: CASSLGTFSNSPLHF. CDR3 DNA sequence: TGTGCCAGCAGCTTAGGGACGTTCTCTAATTCACCCCTCCACTTT.

This rearrangement joins TRBV11-3 to TRBJ2-3; D is ambiguous. This CDR3 spans 16 amino acids. The V gene lost 1 base and the J gene lost 1 base, with 12 bases spanning the gap. Germline CDR1 reads SGHNT; CDR2 reads YENEEA. The CDR3 here is CASSLGRSMGTDTQYF. The CDR3 DNA reads as TGTGCCAGCAGCTTAGGACGGAGTATGGGCACAGATACGCAGTATTTT.

The chain employs TRBV6-6 and TRBJ1-1, with TRBD1 as a possible D gene (5 bases). This CDR3 region has 13 residues. V was clipped by 4 bases and J by 11 bases, with 17 bases between them. Germline CDR1 reads MNHNY; CDR2 reads SVGAGI (reference sequence). This CDR3 is CASSWGVAGGAFF. Here the CDR3 DNA reads TGTGCCAGCAGTTGGGGCGTTGCCGGTGGTGCTTTCTTT.

This clonotype was observed many times. The CDR3 region is CASSLDRGQSPLHF. For the CDR3, the DNA is TGCGCCAGCAGCTTGGACAGGGGGCAGTCACCCCTCCACTTT. This chain connects TRBV5-1 to TRBJ1-6; 9 bases are shared with TRBD1. V shed 0 bases, J shed 10 bases, and the junction held 2 bases outside the gene matches. Germline CDR1 reads SGHRS; CDR2 reads YFSETQ. The CDR3 totals 14 residues.

This clonotype showed up just a few times. This chain uses TRBV4-1 with TRBJ1-2; D not resolved. Germline CDR1 reads MGHRA; CDR2 reads YSYEKL. CDR3 length: 16 residues. The V gene lost 1 base and the J gene lost 10 bases, with 22 bases spanning the gap. CDR3 loop: CASSQVPAKGQTVYTF. The CDR3 region has the DNA TGCGCCAGCAGCCAAGTTCCGGCTAAAGGGCAAACGGTCTACACCTTC.

This clonotype was seen ten or more times. The J gene is TRBJ1-1, the V gene TRBV7-9; TRBD1 might be the D (5 bases). Germline-derived CDR1 and CDR2 are SEHNR and FQNEAQ (reference sequence). Deletions cut 1 base from V and 1 base from J, with 7 bases between. This CDR3 has 14 residues. The CDR3 sequence: CASSLGGPNTEAFF. DNA for the CDR3: TGTGCCAGCAGCTTAGGGGGACCGAACACTGAAGCTTTCTTT. The complete variable domain, with remaining parts taken from reference TRBV7-9 and TRBJ1-1, reads DTGVSQNPRHKITKRGQNVTFRCDPISEHNRLYWYRQTLGQGPEFLTYFQNEAQLEKSRLLSDRFSAERPKGSFSTLEIQRTEQGDSAMYLCASSLGGPNTEAFFGQGTRLTVV.

The chain is built from TRBV12-3 or TRBV12-4 and TRBJ2-7, with a tentative D call TRBD2 (6 bases). The CDR3 has 16 amino acids. The V end was cut by 0 bases, the J end by 7 bases, with 19 bases between. The CDR3 protein is CASSLARGSSYNEQYF. For the CDR3, the DNA is TGTGCCAGCAGTTTAGCGCGGGGAAGCTCCTACAATGAGCAGTACTTC.

This clonotype was seen only a few times. The chain joins TRBV12-3 or TRBV12-4 to TRBJ2-5; no reliable D call. With 4 bases removed from V and 4 bases from J, the gap between germline ends came to 13 bases. The CDR3 covers 14 residues. The CDR3 here is CASSSDGRRETQYF. The CDR3 nucleotides are TGTGCCAGCAGTTCGGACGGCCGTCGAGAGACCCAGTACTTC.

This clonotype has only a few counts. The chain links TRBV5-1 to TRBJ2-7, with 8 bases lining up with TRBD1. This CDR3 contains 17 residues. Per germline, CDR1 SGHRS and CDR2 YFSETQ. After removal of 4 bases from V and 5 bases from J, the junction contained 17 bases not matched to a gene. CDR3 region: CASSDHTLRDRIHEQYF. CDR3 bases: TGCGCCAGCAGCGATCACACACTCCGGGACAGGATCCACGAGCAGTACTTC.

Ten or more counts support this clonotype. V and J are TRBV7-9 and TRBJ1-4; TRBD1 is a possible D gene (6 bases). V lost 4 bases to trimming and J lost 5 bases, with 11 bases between them. The CDR3 contains 14 residues. Germline assignment: CDR1 SEHNR and CDR2 FQNEAQ (reference sequence). CDR3 in amino acids: CASSSRDTNEKLFF. CDR3 sequence (DNA): TGTGCCAGCAGCTCACGGGACACAAATGAAAAACTGTTTTTT.

This clonotype was seen only a few times. This sequence joins TRBV20-1 and TRBJ2-4; weak D call: TRBD2 (6 bases). This CDR3 spans 12 amino acids. Germline lookup yields CDR1 DFQATT and CDR2 SNEGSKA (reference sequence). Trimming shortened V by 3 bases and J by 3 bases, and 6 bases separated the two germline ends. The DNA of the CDR3 is TGCAGTGCTAGGGAGGGCAAAAACATTCAGTACTTC. This sequence encodes CSAREGKNIQYF.

This clonotype was seen more than once but under ten times. This chain joins TRBV20-1 and TRBJ2-1; the match to TRBD2 covers 11 bases. The CDR3 runs to 16 residues. From germline, CDR1 is DFQATT and CDR2 SNEGSKA (reference sequence). Trimming at V came to 1 base and at J to 7 bases, leaving 9 bases not matched to a gene. CDR3 bases: TGCAGTGCTAGAGGGGTAGCGGGGGGGGCGGATAATGAGCAGTTCTTC. Translating it yields CSARGVAGGADNEQFF.

The V call is TRBV7-9, the J call TRBJ1-1; unclear D gene. Trimming took off 0 bases at V and 5 bases at J, with 13 bases between the two ends. Per germline, CDR1 SEHNR and CDR2 FQNEAQ (reference sequence). This CDR3 is built from 15 residues. The CDR3 DNA reads TGTGCCAGCAGCTTAGCGGGGTCGACGATGACTGAAGCTTTCTTT. Residues: CASSLAGSTMTEAFF.

This clonotype occurred a few times. V gene TRBV6-2 or TRBV6-3 combines with J gene TRBJ2-3, with D tentatively TRBD2 (6 bases). The germline V gene has CDR1 MNHEY and CDR2 SVGEGT. V gave up 2 bases and J gave up 4 bases, with 16 bases separating them. The CDR3 covers 16 residues. In DNA form, the CDR3 reads TGTGCCAGCAGTTACCCGCGTGGGCGGGGTCCAGATACGCAGTATTTT. It encodes CASSYPRGRGPDTQYF.

The chain carries TRBV20-1 and TRBJ2-7; a weak D match, TRBD2 (5 bases). This CDR3 spans 12 amino acids. Trimming removed 3 bases from V and 2 bases from J, with 8 bases in between. Germline V lookup: CDR1 DFQATT, CDR2 SNEGSKA (reference sequence). CDR3 sequence reads: CSASGETYEQYF. In DNA, the CDR3 is TGCAGTGCTAGCGGGGAAACCTACGAGCAGTACTTC.

The gene calls are TRBV20-1 and TRBJ2-1; 13 positions agree with TRBD2. The better agreement between TRBJ2-7 and the DNA end casts doubt on the J call. Germline lookup yields CDR1 DFQATT and CDR2 SNEGSKA (reference sequence). The CDR3 extends over 16 amino acids. CDR3 DNA sequence: TGCAGTGCGCCTAAACTAGCGGGGGGGTTCTACAATGAGCAGTACTTC. Encoded protein: CSAPKLAGGFYNEQYF.

The V and J genes are TRBV7-2 and TRBJ2-7, with 8 nucleotides matching TRBD1. V lost 5 bases and J lost 3; bases outside the gene matches: 6. The CDR3 spans 14 residues. The germline gives CDR1 SGHTA, CDR2 FQGNSA. For the CDR3, the DNA is TGTGCCAGCAGCCCACCGGGACAGGTCTACGAGCAGTACTTC. Translation gives CASSPPGQVYEQYF.

In its sample, this clonotype was seen many times. This chain joins TRBV4-1 and TRBJ1-2, with D uncertain. Germline assignment: CDR1 MGHRA and CDR2 YSYEKL. Trimming removed 4 bases at V and 2 bases at J, with 11 bases between. This CDR3 is built from 14 residues. The CDR3 loop is CASSPGLKNYGYTF. CDR3 bases: TGCGCCAGCAGCCCCGGACTGAAAAACTATGGCTACACCTTC.